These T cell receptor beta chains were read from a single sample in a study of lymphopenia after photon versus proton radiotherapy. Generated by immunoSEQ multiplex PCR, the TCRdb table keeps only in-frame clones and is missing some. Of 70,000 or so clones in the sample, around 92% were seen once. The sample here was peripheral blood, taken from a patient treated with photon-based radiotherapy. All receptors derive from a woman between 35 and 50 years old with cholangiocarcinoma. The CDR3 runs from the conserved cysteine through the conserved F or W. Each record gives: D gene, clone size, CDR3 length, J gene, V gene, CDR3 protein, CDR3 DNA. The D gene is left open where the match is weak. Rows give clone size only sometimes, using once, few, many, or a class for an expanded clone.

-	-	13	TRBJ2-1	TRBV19	CASSKPFYNEQFF	TGTGCCAGTAGTAAGCCCTTTTACAATGAGCAGTTCTTC
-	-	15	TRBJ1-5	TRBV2	CASSEGGGGNQPQHF	TGTGCCAGCAGTGAGGGTGGCGGGGGCAATCAGCCCCAGCATTTT
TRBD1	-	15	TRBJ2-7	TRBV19	CASSTSGTGSYEQYF	TGTGCCAGTAGTACTTCAGGGACAGGTTCCTACGAGCAGTACTTC
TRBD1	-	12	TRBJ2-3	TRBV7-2	CASSLQGTAQYF	TGTGCCAGCAGCTTACAAGGGACAGCGCAGTATTTT
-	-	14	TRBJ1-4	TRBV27	CASRGEPTNEKLFF	TGTGCCAGCAGAGGTGAACCAACTAATGAAAAACTGTTTTTT
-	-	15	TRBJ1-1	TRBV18	CASSPQEVRNTEAFF	TGTGCCAGCTCACCCCAAGAGGTGAGGAACACTGAAGCTTTCTTT
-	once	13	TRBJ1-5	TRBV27	CASSSSVSQPQHF	TGTGCCAGCAGTTCATCAGTAAGTCAGCCCCAGCATTTT
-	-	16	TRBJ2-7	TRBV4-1	CASSQELARAHEEQYF	TGCGCCAGCAGCCAAGAACTGGCCAGGGCCCACGAAGAGCAGTACTTC
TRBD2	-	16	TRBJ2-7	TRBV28	CASSPAWSGESYEQYF	TGTGCCAGCAGTCCGGCCTGGAGCGGGGAATCCTACGAGCAGTACTTC
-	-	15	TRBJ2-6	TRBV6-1	CASKGRGSGANVLTF	TGTGCCAGCAAAGGACGGGGGTCTGGGGCCAACGTCCTGACTTTC
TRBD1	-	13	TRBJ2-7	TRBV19	CATGQGFSYEQYF	TGTGCCACGGGACAGGGGTTTTCCTACGAGCAGTACTTC
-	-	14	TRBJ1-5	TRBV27	CASSFGQHNQPQHF	TGTGCCAGCAGTTTCGGACAGCACAATCAGCCCCAGCATTTT
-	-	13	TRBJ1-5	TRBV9	CASGSGLNQPQHF	TGTGCCAGCGGTTCGGGTCTTAATCAGCCCCAGCATTTT
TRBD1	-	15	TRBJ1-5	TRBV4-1	CASSQETGAGQPQHF	TGCGCCAGCAGCCAAGAAACAGGGGCAGGTCAGCCCCAGCATTTT
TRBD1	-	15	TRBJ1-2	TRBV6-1	CASSELIQTGDGYTF	TGTGCCAGCAGTGAGCTGATACAGACAGGGGATGGCTACACCTTC
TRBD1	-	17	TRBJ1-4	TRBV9	CASSGNTGQAGNEKLFF	TGTGCCAGCAGCGGAAACACTGGACAGGCGGGTAATGAAAAACTGTTTTTT
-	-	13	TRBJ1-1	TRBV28	CASSRARDTGAFF	TGTGCCAGCAGTCGAGCGAGGGATACGGGAGCTTTCTTT